The 8 T cell receptor beta chains in this list originate from one sample, sequenced in a study of radiation and T cells in renal cell carcinoma. Generated by immunoSEQ multiplex PCR, the TCRdb table keeps only in-frame clones and is missing some. The data contain approximately 9,300 clones, 65% of them seen just once; the ten biggest clones take up more than 12%. The treatment: treatment-naive control, cytoreductive nephrectomy. The sample here was tumor tissue, taken from a patient whose treatment was nephrectomy without radiotherapy. These receptors were taken from a man between 60 and 75 years old with renal cell carcinoma.

Details on this clone: At one boundary the junction diverges from the germline segment, which might be a read error. This chain links TRBV7-6 with TRBJ1-4; TRBD1 matches 7 bases. This CDR3 comprises 16 residues. Germline values: CDR1 SGHVS, CDR2 FNYEAQ. DNA of the CDR3: TGTGCCAGCAGCCTAGCAGGGGGGGGATTAAATGAAAAACTGTTTTTT. Residues: CASSLAGGGLNEKLFF.

The V gene is TRBV28, the J gene TRBJ1-5; D is ambiguous. The germline CDR1 and CDR2 sequences are MDHEN and SYDVKM. This CDR3 comprises 16 residues. Trimming stripped 3 bases from V and 0 bases from J, with 12 bases between. For the CDR3, the DNA is TGTGCCAGCAGTTTCCTAGGGTTTGATAGCAATCAGCCCCAGCATTTT. Amino acids: CASSFLGFDSNQPQHF.

As DNA, the CDR3 is TGTGCCAGCAGCTTATGGGGACAGGTCGAGGCCCAGTACTTC. It codes for CASSLWGQVEAQYF. The chain joins TRBV7-9 to TRBJ2-5; 8 nucleotides align to TRBD1. This CDR3 spans 14 amino acids. Germline V lookup: CDR1 SEHNR, CDR2 FQNEAQ (reference sequence). V lost 2 bases to trimming and J lost 9 bases; unmatched junction nucleotides: 8.

This clone has just a few counts. V is TRBV7-2 and J is TRBJ2-5, with TRBD2 identical over 12 bases. The CDR3 covers 15 residues. With 4 bases clipped from V and 2 bases from J, the junction kept 2 bases outside the gene matches. Looked up from germline, CDR1 is SGHTA and CDR2 is FQGNSA. This chain's CDR3 is CASSSSGGGQETQYF. In DNA form, the CDR3 reads TGTGCCAGCAGCTCTAGCGGGGGGGGTCAAGAGACCCAGTACTTC.

This chain uses TRBV6-5 with TRBJ1-5; D is unresolved. V dropped 2 bases and J dropped 7 bases, with 6 bases sitting between them. The CDR3 spans 12 residues. CDR1 is MNHEY, CDR2 SVGAGI, per germline. CDR3 nucleotide sequence: TGTGCCAGCAGTTACCTGGGACAGCCCCAGCATTTT. It yields the protein CASSYLGQPQHF.

This clone came up once. The chain is built from TRBV2 and TRBJ2-3; no clear D. Deletions cut 7 bases from V and 6 bases from J, with 17 bases between. The germline V gene encodes CDR1 SNHLY and CDR2 FYNNEI. This CDR3 is 14 amino acids long. CDR3: CASKTKMGSDTQYF. The DNA of the CDR3 is TGTGCCAGCAAGACAAAAATGGGTTCGGATACGCAGTATTTT.

The rearrangement uses TRBV16 and TRBJ1-5; weak D call: TRBD1 (5 bases). CDR1 and CDR2 (germline): KGHSY, FQNENV. Deletions cut 3 bases from V and 1 base from J, with 13 bases between. This CDR3 region has 16 residues. The CDR3 sequence is CASSQTFGGSNQPQHF. The CDR3 bases are TGTGCCAGCAGCCAGACCTTCGGGGGAAGCAATCAGCCCCAGCATTTT.

The genes are TRBV6-5 and TRBJ2-3; 9 bases are shared with TRBD2. Trimming cost V 4 bases and J 3 bases; bases outside gene matches: 5. The CDR3 contains 15 residues. Germline values: CDR1 MNHEY, CDR2 SVGAGI. The DNA of the CDR3 is TGTGCCAGCAGTTTCAATAGCGGGGGTACAGATACGCAGTATTTT. Residues: CASSFNSGGTDTQYF.